This T cell receptor (beta chain) was sequenced in a study of cytotoxic CD8 clonotypes in ibrutinib-treated CLL. Assay: immunoSEQ multiplex PCR; the TCRdb copy retains only in-frame clones and omits some. The sample consists of approximately 120,000 clones, roughly 57% of them appearing once. The TCR originated in a human donor with chronic lymphocytic leukemia. The sample in question was PBMCs, obtained after 24 months of ibrutinib treatment.

CDR3 residues: CASSPPQPGAGAFF. The CDR3 DNA reads TGTGCCAGCTCACCACCCCAGCCCGGGGCGGGGGCTTTCTTT. The chain recombines TRBV18 with TRBJ1-1, with TRBD1 as a possible D gene (5 bases). Germline CDR1 is KGHSH and CDR2 is LQKENI. V was trimmed by 0 bases and J by 11 bases, leaving 16 bases between them. The CDR3 consists of 14 residues.